The T cell receptor beta chain under discussion was sequenced for a study of blood T cell repertoires in COVID-19. Looking at the study overall: Collection of acute and convalescent COVID-19 samples took place in the United States, Italy and Spain. T cells, B-cell-depleted T cells, or PBMCs provided the cDNA or gDNA that served as material.

The CDR3 totals 11 residues. In germline, CDR1 is GTSNPN, CDR2 SVGIG (reference sequence). As to this clone: An end of the junction does not agree with germline; a read error may underlie this.

Methods used by the authors: Reference gene primer amplification gave estimated nucleated cell counts. TCRdb's copy holds only in-frame clones and misses some; the assay was immunoSEQ multiplex PCR. V and J calls and clone size are those listed in that table; D and trimming were worked out from the DNA. Here the sample spans approximately 260,000 clones, 86% being singletons. The receptor was derived from a man younger than 35 with active or convalescent COVID-19. The chain links TRBV30 to TRBJ2-1, with 8 bases matching TRBD2. Sequenced input: peripheral blood. CDR3 nucleotides: TGTGCCTGGAGTCTAACTAGCGGTGCGGTCTTC. Protein product: CAWSLTSGAVF.